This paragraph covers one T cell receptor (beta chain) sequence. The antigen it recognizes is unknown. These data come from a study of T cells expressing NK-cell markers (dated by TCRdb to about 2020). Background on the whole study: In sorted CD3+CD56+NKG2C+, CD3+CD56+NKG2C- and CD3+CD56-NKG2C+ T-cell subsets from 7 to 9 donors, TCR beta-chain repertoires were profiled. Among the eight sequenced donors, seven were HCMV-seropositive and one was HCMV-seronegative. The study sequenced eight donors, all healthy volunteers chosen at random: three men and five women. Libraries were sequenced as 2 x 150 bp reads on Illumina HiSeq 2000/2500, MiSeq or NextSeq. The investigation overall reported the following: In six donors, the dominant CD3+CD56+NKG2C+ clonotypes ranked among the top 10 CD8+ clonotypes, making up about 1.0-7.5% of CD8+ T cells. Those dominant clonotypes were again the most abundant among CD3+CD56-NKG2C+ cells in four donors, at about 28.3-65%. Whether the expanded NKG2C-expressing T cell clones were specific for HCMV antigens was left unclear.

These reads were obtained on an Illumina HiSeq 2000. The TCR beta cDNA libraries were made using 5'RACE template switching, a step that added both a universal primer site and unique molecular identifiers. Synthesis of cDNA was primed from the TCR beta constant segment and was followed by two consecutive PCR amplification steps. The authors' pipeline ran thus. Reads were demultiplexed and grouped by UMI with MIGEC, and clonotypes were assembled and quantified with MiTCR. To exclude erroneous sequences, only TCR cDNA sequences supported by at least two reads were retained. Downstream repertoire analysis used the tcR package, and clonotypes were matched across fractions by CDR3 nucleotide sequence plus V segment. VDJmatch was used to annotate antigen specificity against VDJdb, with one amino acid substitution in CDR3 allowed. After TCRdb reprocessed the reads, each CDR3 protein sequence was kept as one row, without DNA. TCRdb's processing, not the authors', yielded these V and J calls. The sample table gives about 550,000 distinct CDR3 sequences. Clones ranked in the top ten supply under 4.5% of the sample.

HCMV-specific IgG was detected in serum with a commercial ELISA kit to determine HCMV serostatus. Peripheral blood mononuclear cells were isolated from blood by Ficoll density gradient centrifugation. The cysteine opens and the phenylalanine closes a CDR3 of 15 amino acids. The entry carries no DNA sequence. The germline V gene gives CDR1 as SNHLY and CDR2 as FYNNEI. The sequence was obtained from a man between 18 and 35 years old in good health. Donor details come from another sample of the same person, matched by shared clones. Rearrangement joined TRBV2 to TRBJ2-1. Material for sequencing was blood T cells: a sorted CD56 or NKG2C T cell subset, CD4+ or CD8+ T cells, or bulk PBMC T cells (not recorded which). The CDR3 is CASSEARVSYNEQFF.